The sequence of this T cell receptor beta chain was determined in a study of patients and donors after allogeneic stem cell transplantation. TCRdb passed the RT-PCR reads through MiXCR, listing each CDR3 protein once. The repertoire has 400,000 to 500,000 distinct CDR3 sequences, under 20% of them found once; the top ten carry 7.2%. The V end lost 6 bases, the J end lost 0 bases, and 11 bases lay between the germline ends. Germline CDR1 reads SGHVS; CDR2 reads FQNEAQ. The CDR3 covers 15 residues. This clonotype was seen many times. The chain joins TRBV7-8 to TRBJ1-4; possibly TRBD1 for D (5 bases). The sample consisted of blood, either unsorted or a sorted T cell fraction (not recorded which). This TCR came from a human donor who was either an allogeneic HSCT recipient or a stem cell or donor lymphocyte infusion donor (not recorded which). It is not recorded whose cells these are; they may come from a transplant donor. CDR3 nucleotide sequence: TGTGCCAGCAGTAAGACAGATGCAACTAATGAAAAACTGTTTTTT. This sequence encodes CASSKTDATNEKLFF.